Each of the 20 T cell receptor beta chains below was sequenced from the same sample in a study of blood T cell repertoires in COVID-19 (dated by TCRdb to 2020 to 2022). The receptor library was made with the immunoSEQ multiplex PCR assay. In its TCRdb copy, this immuneACCESS table keeps in-frame sequences only and misses some clones. Where compared with another copy, unresolved V genes explain less than half of these, and the others have no known cause. The sample yields roughly 230,000 clones; roughly 90% were counted once. 0.7% of the sample rests with the top ten. Sequencing was done on a sample of peripheral blood. These receptors were obtained from a human donor in a cohort sampled during active COVID-19.

The chain recombines TRBV15 with TRBJ2-7; TRBD2 aligns across 9 bases. V shed 1 base, J shed 7 bases, and the junction held 11 bases outside the gene matches. CDR3 size: 16 residues. CDR1 is LNHNV and CDR2 is YYDKDF in the germline V gene (reference sequence). Here the CDR3 DNA reads TGTGCCACCAGCAGAGCTACACTAGCGGGTCACGGAGAGCAGTACTTC. This encodes CATSRATLAGHGEQYF.

The J gene is TRBJ1-1, the V gene TRBV7-9, with 9 bases lining up with TRBD1. The CDR3 extends over 15 amino acids. Germline V gene sequence: CDR1 SEHNR, CDR2 FQNEAQ (reference sequence). The ends lost 5 bases at V and 5 bases at J; junction bases unmatched: 9. CDR3: CASSPADRGNTEAFF. CDR3 in DNA: TGTGCCAGCAGCCCCGCCGACAGGGGGAATACTGAAGCTTTCTTT. The variable domain in full, completed from reference TRBV7-9 and TRBJ1-1, reads DTGVSQNPRHKITKRGQNVTFRCDPISEHNRLYWYRQTLGQGPEFLTYFQNEAQLEKSRLLSDRFSAERPKGSFSTLEIQRTEQGDSAMYLCASSPADRGNTEAFFGQGTRLTVV.

The rearrangement uses TRBV7-2 and TRBJ2-1; a possible D gene is TRBD1 (6 bases). Looked up from germline, CDR1 is SGHTA and CDR2 is FQGNSA. Trimming removed 1 base at V and 7 bases at J, with 11 bases between. This CDR3 comprises 14 residues. The chain's CDR3 is CASSLDRAGNEQFF. DNA for the CDR3: TGTGCCAGCAGCTTAGACAGGGCTGGGAATGAGCAGTTCTTC. Variable domain in full (rest from reference TRBV7-2 and TRBJ2-1): GAGVSQSPSNKVTEKGKDVELRCDPISGHTALYWYRQSLGQGLEFLIYFQGNSAPDKSGLPSDRFSAERTGGSVSTLTIQRTQQEDSAVYLCASSLDRAGNEQFFGPGTRLTVL.

The CDR3 loop reads CATSLAGARKTQYF. Here the CDR3 DNA reads TGTGCCACCAGCTTAGCGGGGGCGAGGAAGACCCAGTACTTC. This sequence joins TRBV15 and TRBJ2-5; 9 bases map to TRBD2. The ends lost 5 bases at V and 6 bases at J; junction bases unmatched: 7. The CDR3 runs 14 residues. Germline CDR1 reads LNHNV; CDR2 reads YYDKDF (reference sequence).

J is TRBJ1-1 and V is TRBV18; D is unresolved. The CDR3 runs to 16 residues. Germline V CDR1 and CDR2: KGHSH, LQKENI. V was cut by 2 bases and J by 0 bases, with 13 bases left in between. Written as DNA, the CDR3 is TGTGCCAGCTCACCAAATCACACTAGAATGAACACTGAAGCTTTCTTT. Translating gives CASSPNHTRMNTEAFF.

The rearrangement links TRBV7-2 to TRBJ2-7; maybe TRBD2 (6 bases). The CDR3 loop spans 15 amino acids. The germline V gene encodes CDR1 SGHTA and CDR2 FQGNSA. V shed 5 bases and J shed 5 bases, with 19 bases lying between them. This chain's CDR3 is CASSARLGSFNEQYF. In nucleotides, the CDR3 is TGTGCCAGCAGCGCCCGACTAGGGTCTTTCAACGAGCAGTACTTC.

V gene TRBV19 combines with J gene TRBJ2-1, with 16 bases that match TRBD2. CDR3 size: 17 residues. J lost 4 bases, V lost 8 bases, and 8 bases had no gene match. Germline CDR1 and CDR2: LNHDA and SQIVND (reference sequence). As DNA, the CDR3 is TGTGCCAGTGCCGGGACTAGCGGGAGGGCCCGGTACAATGAGCAGTTCTTC. It translates to CASAGTSGRARYNEQFF.

This chain links TRBV28 with TRBJ1-3; D is perhaps TRBD1 (6 bases). CDR1 and CDR2 (germline): MDHEN, SYDVKM. The CDR3 loop spans 14 amino acids. Trimming shortened V by 8 bases and J by 0 bases, and 11 bases separated the two germline ends. CDR3 bases: TGTGCCAGCGTTACAGGGATCTCTGGAAACACCATATATTTT. Translated: CASVTGISGNTIYF.

A single count supports this clone. The rearrangement joins TRBV5-1 to TRBJ2-3; tentative D call: TRBD1 (6 bases). Trimming pared 4 bases from V and 4 bases from J, leaving 13 bases between. The CDR3 contains 14 residues. Germline V gives CDR1 SGHRS, CDR2 YFSETQ. The DNA of the CDR3 is TGCGCCAGCAGCGAAGGACAGAAGGCAGATACGCAGTATTTT. Translated, it gives CASSEGQKADTQYF. The variable domain in full, with the rest retrieved from reference TRBV5-1 and TRBJ2-3, is KAGVTQTPRYLIKTRGQQVTLSCSPISGHRSVSWYQQTPGQGLQFLFEYFSETQRNKGNFPGRFSGRQFSNSRSEMNVSTLELGDSALYLCASSEGQKADTQYFGPGTRLTVL.

CDR3 coding DNA: TGTGCCAGCAGCCAAAATATAGACAATGAGCAGTTCTTC. Protein: CASSQNIDNEQFF. The chain combines TRBV3-1 (or the pseudogene TRBV3-2) with TRBJ2-1, with D hard to call. Germline CDR1 reads LGHDT; CDR2 reads YNNKEL (reference sequence). The CDR3 is made up of 13 amino acids. Between the trimmed V and J ends, which lost 2 bases and 5 bases, there was a span of 7 bases.

This chain uses TRBV5-1 with TRBJ1-2; the D gene is possibly TRBD1 (5 bases). Between the trimmed V and J ends, which lost 4 bases and 7 bases, there was a span of 20 bases. The CDR3 covers 15 residues. Germline V gives CDR1 SGHRS, CDR2 YFSETQ. This CDR3 is CASSDLRVRAGGYTF. DNA of the CDR3: TGCGCCAGCAGCGACCTCAGGGTAAGAGCCGGTGGCTACACCTTC.

This chain joins TRBV5-1 and TRBJ2-3; 10 bases are a match to TRBD2. This CDR3 spans 15 amino acids. J gave up 4 bases and V 3 bases, and 5 bases lay outside the gene matches. CDR1 is SGHRS and CDR2 is YFSETQ in the germline V gene. CDR3 DNA: TGCGCCAGCAGCTCAAGCGGGGGGGCACCAGATACGCAGTATTTT. Amino acid sequence: CASSSSGGAPDTQYF.

A word on this clone: Other DNA sequences within the sample encode an identical CDR3. The chain carries TRBV20-1 and TRBJ1-2; D unclear. The CDR3 covers 11 residues. Between the trimmed V and J ends, which lost 6 bases and 2 bases, there was a span of 7 bases. Per the germline V gene, CDR1 is DFQATT and CDR2 is SNEGSKA (reference sequence). The CDR3 coding sequence is TGCAGTGCCACACCCAACTATGGCTACACCTTC. As protein: CSATPNYGYTF.

In regard to this clone: Other nucleotide sequences from this sample produce the same CDR3. The chain couples TRBV18 to TRBJ2-3; D gene uncertain. The V gene's germline CDR1 is KGHSH and CDR2 LQKENI. V was pared by 3 bases and J by 2 bases, with 6 bases between. CDR3 length: 13 residues. This CDR3 is CASSPQNTDTQYF. CDR3 coding DNA: TGTGCCAGCTCACCTCAGAACACAGATACGCAGTATTTT.

The chain couples TRBV21-1 to TRBJ1-2. TRBV21-1 is noted as a pseudogene. The CDR3 is 16 amino acids. The CDR3: CASSKAKRRSNYGYTF. CDR3 DNA: TGTGCCAGCAGCAAAGCGAAGAGGCGGTCTAACTATGGCTACACCTTC.

The chain couples TRBV6-6 to TRBJ1-3; 9 bases line up with TRBD1. The CDR3 sequence is 16 residues long. Germline V gene lookup returns CDR1 MNHNY and CDR2 SVGAGI (reference sequence). Trimming took 2 bases from V and 5 from J; bases not matched to a gene: 7. The CDR3 loop reads CASSYPPGQGRNTIYF. The CDR3 bases are TGTGCCAGCAGTTACCCCCCGGGACAGGGTAGAAACACCATATATTTT.

The V call is TRBV19, the J call TRBJ2-7; 7 nucleotides match TRBD2. V trimming: 2 bases; J trimming: 4 bases; junction bases outside the gene matches: 8. In germline, CDR1 is LNHDA, CDR2 SQIVND (reference sequence). CDR3 length: 15 residues. CDR3 protein: CASSIFAGVGYEQYF. The CDR3 region has the DNA TGTGCCAGTAGTATATTTGCGGGGGTAGGGTACGAGCAGTACTTC.

The gene calls are TRBV19 and TRBJ2-1, with D perhaps matching TRBD2 (6 bases). The CDR3 is 15 residues long. The ends were cut back, 4 bases at V and 2 bases at J, with 12 bases in the middle. Germline CDR1 is LNHDA and CDR2 is SQIVND (reference sequence). CDR3 DNA: TGTGCCAGTAGTAGGAGGGATCGAGCCTACAATGAGCAGTTCTTC. Translated, it gives CASSRRDRAYNEQFF.

This chain links TRBV12-3 or TRBV12-4 with TRBJ2-1; D remains ambiguous. CDR3 length: 11 amino acids. Trimming left V 3 bases short and J 12 bases short, with 9 bases between. Here the CDR3 DNA reads TGTGCCAGCAGTTTGGCCTCATTGCAGTTCTTC. Residues: CASSLASLQFF.

This chain links TRBV5-6 with TRBJ1-3; maybe TRBD1 (5 bases). The V gene's germline CDR1 is SGHDT and CDR2 YYEEEE. Trimming pared 4 bases from V and 2 bases from J, leaving 13 bases between. This CDR3 has 15 amino acids. The CDR3 nucleotides are TGTGCCAGCAGCGTCGGTCAGGGTACTGGAAACACCATATATTTT. The encoded protein is CASSVGQGTGNTIYF.